This T cell receptor (beta chain) was obtained from a study of OX40 agonist ivuxolimab in advanced cancers. Study-wide background: Dose-escalation patients' cancers were hepatocellular carcinoma, melanoma, renal cell or head and neck cancer. Study findings and constraints: Researchers report that CD8+ T cells had, on average, more expanded clones than CD4+. Among some nonresponders, normalized T-cell clonal expansion was also low. The study observed clonal expansion of CD4+ and CD8+ blood T cells by week 6 at 0.1 to 3.0 mg/kg.

TCRdb's copy holds only in-frame clones and misses some; the assay was immunoSEQ multiplex PCR. Here the sample spans about 42,000 clones, 85% to 90% being singletons. Germline V CDR1 and CDR2: LNHDA, SQIVND (reference sequence). This CDR3 comprises 13 residues. The ends were cut back, 3 bases at V and 3 bases at J, with 8 bases in the middle. A word on this clone: The antigen is unknown.

The genes are TRBV19 and TRBJ2-5; D unresolved. Sequencing used CD4+ or CD8+ T cells sorted from blood, obtained in a trial of the OX40 agonist ivuxolimab. This TCR was sampled from an adult with an advanced solid tumor such as melanoma, head and neck, liver or kidney cancer. This CDR3 reads CASSITYEETQYF. The DNA of the CDR3 is TGTGCCAGTAGTATTACCTACGAAGAGACCCAGTACTTC.